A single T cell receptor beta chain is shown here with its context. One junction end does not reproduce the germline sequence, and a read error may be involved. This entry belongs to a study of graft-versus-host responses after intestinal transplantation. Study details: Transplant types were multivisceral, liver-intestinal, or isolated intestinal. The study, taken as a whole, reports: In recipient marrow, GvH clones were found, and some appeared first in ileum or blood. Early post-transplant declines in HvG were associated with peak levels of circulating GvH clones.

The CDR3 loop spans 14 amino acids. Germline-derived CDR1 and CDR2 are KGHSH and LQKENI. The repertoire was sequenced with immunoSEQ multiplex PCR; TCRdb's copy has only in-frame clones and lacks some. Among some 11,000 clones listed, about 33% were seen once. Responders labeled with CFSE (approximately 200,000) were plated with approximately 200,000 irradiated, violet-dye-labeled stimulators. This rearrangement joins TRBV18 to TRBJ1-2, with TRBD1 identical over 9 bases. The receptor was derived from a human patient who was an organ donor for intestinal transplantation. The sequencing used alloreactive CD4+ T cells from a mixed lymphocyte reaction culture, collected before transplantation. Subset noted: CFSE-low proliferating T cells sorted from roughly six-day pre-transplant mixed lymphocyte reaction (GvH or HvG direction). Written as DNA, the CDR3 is TGTGCCAGCTCGCCACAGGGGGCTTTTTATGGCTACACCTTC. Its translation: CASSPQGAFYGYTF.